The 28 T cell receptor beta chains below all came from one sample that was sequenced in a study of shared clonotypes between healthy human individuals. Profiling relied on immunoSEQ multiplex PCR, and the TCRdb table lists in-frame clones only, not all of them. This table holds about 710,000 clones, approximately 77% found once. The sequenced sample was memory CD4+ T cells sorted from blood. Subset here: CD45RA-negative fraction. The source is a woman in her twenties or thirties in good health.

J is TRBJ2-5 and V is TRBV6-1; D may correspond to TRBD1 or TRBD2 (5 bases each). CDR1 MNHNS and CDR2 SASEGT come from the germline V gene. The CDR3 is 14 residues long. Trimming stripped 5 bases from V and 5 bases from J, with 15 bases between. The CDR3 here is CASSLSPGPETQYF. The CDR3 DNA reads TGTGCCAGCAGTCTCTCGCCGGGGCCGGAGACCCAGTACTTC.

The J gene is TRBJ2-1, the V gene TRBV6-5; D not resolved. Between the trimmed V and J ends, which lost 2 bases and 2 bases, there was a span of 10 bases. CDR3 length: 15 residues. Germline CDR1 reads MNHEY; CDR2 reads SVGAGI. The CDR3 nucleotides read TGTGCCAGCAGTTACGGGTCAGCCGCCTACAATGAGCAGTTCTTC. This sequence encodes CASSYGSAAYNEQFF.

This sequence joins TRBV28 and TRBJ1-5; D might be TRBD1 (5 bases). The CDR3 consists of 15 residues. V lost 6 bases to trimming and J lost 4 bases, with 16 bases between them. The germline CDR1 and CDR2 sequences are MDHEN and SYDVKM. The CDR3 is CASSPYGTGNQPQHF. CDR3 sequence (DNA): TGTGCCAGCAGCCCTTACGGGACGGGAAATCAGCCCCAGCATTTT.

This sequence joins TRBV10-1 and TRBJ2-2; TRBD2 agrees at 7 bases. This CDR3 region has 14 residues. V lost 2 bases to trimming and J lost 6 bases; unmatched junction nucleotides: 3. CDR1 WNHNN and CDR2 SYGVQD come from the germline V gene (reference sequence). The CDR3 DNA reads as TGCGCCAGCAGTGAGAACCTAGCGGCCGGGGAGCTGTTTTTT. Residues: CASSENLAAGELFF.

In regard to this clone: This sequence may be a read error, since a much larger clone differs from it by one base. This sample also contains other DNA sequences that code for the same CDR3. This chain uses TRBV5-1 with TRBJ2-1, with TRBD2 matching over 7 bases. V shed 0 bases, J shed 2 bases, and the junction held 2 bases outside the gene matches. The CDR3 sequence is 15 residues long. The germline V gene encodes CDR1 SGHRS and CDR2 YFSETQ. The CDR3 spells CASSLASGAYNEQFF. In DNA, the CDR3 is TGCGCCAGCAGCTTGGCCAGCGGGGCCTACAATGAGCAGTTCTTC.

This sequence joins TRBV11-2 and TRBJ2-7; 10 nucleotides align to TRBD1. Germline assignment: CDR1 SGHAT and CDR2 FQNNGV. CDR3 size: 14 residues. Germline trimming cut 5 bases from V and 2 bases from J; bases unmatched to any gene: 3. The CDR3 DNA reads TGTGCCAGCAGCCCGGGACAGGGGACCTACGAGCAGTACTTC. It codes for CASSPGQGTYEQYF.

The chain links TRBV11-2 to TRBJ2-7; 9 positions match TRBD1. V lost 3 bases to trimming and J lost 3 bases; unmatched junction nucleotides: 6. CDR1 and CDR2 (germline): SGHAT, FQNNGV. There are 15 residues in the CDR3. The CDR3 DNA reads as TGTGCCAGCAGCTTCGGGACAGGGAAATACTACGAGCAGTACTTC. The encoded protein is CASSFGTGKYYEQYF. Full variable domain (missing parts from reference TRBV11-2 and TRBJ2-7): EAGVAQSPRYKIIEKRQSVAFWCNPISGHATLYWYQQILGQGPKLLIQFQNNGVVDDSQLPKDRFSAERLKGVDSTLKIQPAKLEDSAVYLCASSFGTGKYYEQYFGPGTRLTVT.

The rearrangement joins TRBV7-8 to TRBJ2-2; TRBD2 matches at 11 bases. CDR3 length equals 17 residues. Looked up from germline, CDR1 is SGHVS and CDR2 is FQNEAQ. V lost 2 bases and J lost 3; bases outside the gene matches: 5. CDR3 protein: CASSLLAGGVDTGELFF. CDR3 sequence (DNA): TGTGCCAGCAGCTTATTAGCGGGAGGGGTCGACACCGGGGAGCTGTTTTTT.

This chain links TRBV7-9 with TRBJ2-7; the D gene is possibly TRBD1 (5 bases). CDR1 and CDR2 (germline): SEHNR, FQNEAQ (reference sequence). Between the trimmed V and J ends, which lost 2 bases and 5 bases, there was a span of 10 bases. The CDR3 spans 13 residues. CDR3 amino acids: CASSLLGRDEQYF. CDR3 in DNA: TGTGCCAGCAGCTTACTCGGCAGGGACGAGCAGTACTTC.

The chain joins TRBV19 to TRBJ1-4; D is ambiguous. V dropped 3 bases and J dropped 8 bases, with 10 bases sitting between them. Germline CDR1 reads LNHDA; CDR2 reads SQIVND (reference sequence). CDR3 length: 13 residues. The CDR3, as DNA: TGTGCCAGTAGTATTACGGCTCTGGAAAAACTGTTTTTT. Its translation is CASSITALEKLFF.

This clone was seen a handful of times. The V and J genes are TRBV4-2 and TRBJ2-2, with a weak D call TRBD1 (5 bases). CDR1 and CDR2 from the germline V gene are LGHNA and YNFKEQ. Trimming shortened V by 1 base and J by 6 bases, and 9 bases separated the two germline ends. This CDR3 comprises 14 residues. The CDR3: CASSQGRAPGELFF. In nucleotides, the CDR3 is TGTGCCAGCAGCCAAGGCAGGGCGCCCGGGGAGCTGTTTTTT.

This clone was seen just once. The chain uses TRBV7-6 and TRBJ1-5; D not resolved. The V and J ends lost 2 bases and 4 bases respectively, with 12 bases between them. The CDR3 runs 15 residues. Germline lookup yields CDR1 SGHVS and CDR2 FNYEAQ. The CDR3 DNA is TGTGCCAGCAGCTTATTCCACAGTATTAATCAGCCCCAGCATTTT. Residues: CASSLFHSINQPQHF.

This chain connects TRBV6-1 to TRBJ1-5; 8 bases are a match to TRBD1. The CDR3 sequence is 14 residues long. V shed 1 base, J shed 9 bases, and the junction held 5 bases outside the gene matches. Germline CDR1 and CDR2: MNHNS and SASEGT. CDR3 DNA sequence: TGTGCCAGCAGTGAAGGGACAGGGAGGGTGCCCCAGCATTTT. It specifies CASSEGTGRVPQHF.

The chain joins TRBV30 to TRBJ2-1; the match to TRBD2 covers 8 bases. Germline CDR1 GTSNPN, CDR2 SVGIG (reference sequence). J lost 7 bases, V lost 8 bases, and 13 bases had no gene match. This CDR3 is built from 14 residues. CDR3 sequence (DNA): TGTGCCGGTCAAGCCGAGCGGGAGAGAAATGAGCAGTTCTTC. It encodes CAGQAERERNEQFF.

The gene calls are TRBV7-3 and TRBJ2-7, with a possible D match to TRBD2 (6 bases). CDR1 and CDR2 (germline): SGHTA, FQGTGA. Trimming took 1 base from V and 6 from J, leaving 10 bases between them. The CDR3 is 13 residues long. DNA for the CDR3: TGTGCCAGCAGCTTAAAAACTAGCAGCGAGCAGTACTTC. Protein sequence: CASSLKTSSEQYF.

The chain couples TRBV27 to TRBJ2-7; D not resolved. CDR1 MNHEY and CDR2 SMNVEV come from the germline V gene (reference sequence). This CDR3 has 15 residues. Trimming cost V 3 bases and J 3 bases, with 15 bases left between them. The CDR3 loop is CASSFTTASVYEQYF. The DNA for the CDR3 is TGTGCCAGCAGTTTTACTACCGCTAGTGTCTACGAGCAGTACTTC.

This chain connects TRBV2 to TRBJ2-3, with a possible D match to TRBD2 (7 bases). Trimming took off 8 bases at V and 1 base at J, with 13 bases between the two ends. The CDR3 contains 14 residues. Germline V gene data show CDR1 as SNHLY and CDR2 as FYNNEI. For the CDR3, the DNA is TGTGCCAGCGTGAGGGGGGGAGGCACAGATACGCAGTATTTT. Translated: CASVRGGGTDTQYF.

The V call is TRBV5-1, the J call TRBJ2-5; possible D gene TRBD2, 6 bases. CDR3 length equals 16 residues. The V gene lost 0 bases and the J gene lost 5 bases, with 17 bases spanning the gap. Germline V gives CDR1 SGHRS, CDR2 YFSETQ. CDR3 nucleotide sequence: TGCGCCAGCAGCTTGGGTGGTAGAGCGAGCGGGGAGACCCAGTACTTC. It codes for CASSLGGRASGETQYF.

This clone came up a few times. The J gene is TRBJ2-2, the V gene TRBV6-1; 12 bases line up with TRBD2. Germline CDR1 reads MNHNS; CDR2 reads SASEGT. With V trimmed by 4 bases and J by 5 bases, 2 bases remained unmatched. The CDR3 length is 15 residues. The CDR3 here is CASSAGLAGTGELFF. The CDR3 region has the DNA TGTGCCAGCAGTGCCGGACTAGCGGGGACCGGGGAGCTGTTTTTT.

This clone appeared a few times. Other DNA sequences within the sample encode an identical CDR3. The chain couples TRBV15 to TRBJ2-1; 7 bases are shared with TRBD2. J gave up 1 base and V 0 bases, and 0 bases lay outside the gene matches. This CDR3 region has 15 residues. CDR1 is LNHNV, CDR2 YYDKDF, per germline (reference sequence). The CDR3 region has the DNA TGTGCCACCAGCAGAGAAGCGGGATCCTACAATGAGCAGTTCTTC. This gives the protein CATSREAGSYNEQFF.

The chain has TRBV20-1 and TRBJ2-7; no definite D call. V shed 4 bases and J shed 7 bases, with 11 bases lying between them. Germline V gene lookup returns CDR1 DFQATT and CDR2 SNEGSKA (reference sequence). This CDR3 has 11 residues. CDR3 in DNA: TGCAGTGCTACTCCCGCGAGGGAGCAGTACTTC. As protein: CSATPAREQYF.

The chain uses TRBV25-1 and TRBJ2-5, with D possibly being TRBD1 or TRBD2 (5 bases each). V was shortened by 4 bases and J by 7 bases, with 16 bases between the two germline ends. Germline CDR1 is MGHDK and CDR2 is SYGVNS. This CDR3 is built from 14 residues. CDR3 sequence: CASSVGPAGATQYF. In DNA, the CDR3 is TGTGCCAGCAGTGTAGGGCCAGCCGGGGCGACCCAGTACTTC.

The chain employs TRBV7-6 and TRBJ1-6, with TRBD1 matching over 8 bases. The germline V gene encodes CDR1 SGHVS and CDR2 FNYEAQ. This CDR3 has 12 residues. J gave up 17 bases and V 5 bases, and 8 bases lay outside the gene matches. The CDR3 sequence: CASSPGGGNVHF. The CDR3, as DNA: TGTGCCAGCAGCCCAGGGGGCGGTAATGTCCACTTT.

CDR3 protein: CATSSGAEDTGELFF. The CDR3 region has the DNA TGTGCCACCAGCAGCGGTGCCGAGGACACCGGGGAGCTGTTTTTT. The V call is TRBV15, the J call TRBJ2-2; D gene uncertain. The CDR3 length is 15 residues. Trimming took 3 bases from V and 3 from J, leaving 11 bases between them. Looked up from germline, CDR1 is LNHNV and CDR2 is YYDKDF (reference sequence).

The V call is TRBV27, the J call TRBJ2-7; 8 bases fit TRBD2. The CDR3 has 14 amino acids. V dropped 6 bases and J dropped 1; count of bases not matched to a gene: 5. Germline V gene data show CDR1 as MNHEY and CDR2 as SMNVEV (reference sequence). CDR3 residues: CASRPLAASYEQYF. CDR3 bases: TGTGCCAGCAGACCACTAGCGGCTTCCTACGAGCAGTACTTC.

The V and J genes are TRBV11-2 and TRBJ2-2; D possibly corresponds to TRBD2 (6 bases). The V and J ends lost 2 bases and 2 bases respectively, with 18 bases between them. This CDR3 comprises 18 residues. CDR1 and CDR2 from the germline V gene are SGHAT and FQNNGV. CDR3 residues: CASSLFLWADYNTGELFF. The CDR3 DNA reads as TGTGCCAGCAGCTTATTCTTATGGGCGGACTACAACACCGGGGAGCTGTTTTTT. The full variable domain, with the rest looked up from reference TRBV11-2 and TRBJ2-2, is EAGVAQSPRYKIIEKRQSVAFWCNPISGHATLYWYQQILGQGPKLLIQFQNNGVVDDSQLPKDRFSAERLKGVDSTLKIQPAKLEDSAVYLCASSLFLWADYNTGELFFGEGSRLTVL.

The V and J genes are TRBV6-5 and TRBJ2-7, with D perhaps TRBD2 (6 bases). The length of the CDR3 is 15 residues. Germline V gives CDR1 MNHEY, CDR2 SVGAGI. Trimming removed 0 bases at V and 6 bases at J, with 15 bases between. This CDR3 reads CASSYSIPGLGEQYF. CDR3 DNA: TGTGCCAGCAGTTACTCGATACCGGGACTGGGCGAGCAGTACTTC.

This clone was seen a single time. The chain has TRBV5-6 and TRBJ1-1; D might be TRBD1 (5 bases). V lost 4 bases, J lost 11 bases, and 15 bases lay in between. CDR1 is SGHDT, CDR2 YYEEEE, per germline. CDR3 length: 12 amino acids. The CDR3 DNA is TGTGCCAGCAGCAGGAGCGGGGGAGAGGCTTTCTTT. Encoded protein: CASSRSGGEAFF.